The clone carrying this T cell receptor beta chain was seen more than once but under ten times. The source of the sample is a study of shared clonotypes between healthy human individuals. The CDR3 consists of 12 residues. Germline V CDR1 and CDR2: SQVTM, ANQGSEA. TCRdb's table, derived via immunoSEQ multiplex PCR, lists solely in-frame clones and lacks some. This sample has over 850,000 clones, with around 78% found just once. J is TRBJ2-7 and V is TRBV29-1; D assignment may be TRBD1 or TRBD2 (5 bases each). The receptor comes from a man younger than 30 in good health. Some clones in this sample may be carry-over from other donors' samples. Sequencing was carried out using memory CD4+ T cells from PBMCs. This sample's subset: CD45RA-negative fraction. CDR3 protein: CRGSGQPYEQYF. The CDR3 DNA reads as TGCAGGGGGAGCGGACAACCCTACGAGCAGTACTTC.